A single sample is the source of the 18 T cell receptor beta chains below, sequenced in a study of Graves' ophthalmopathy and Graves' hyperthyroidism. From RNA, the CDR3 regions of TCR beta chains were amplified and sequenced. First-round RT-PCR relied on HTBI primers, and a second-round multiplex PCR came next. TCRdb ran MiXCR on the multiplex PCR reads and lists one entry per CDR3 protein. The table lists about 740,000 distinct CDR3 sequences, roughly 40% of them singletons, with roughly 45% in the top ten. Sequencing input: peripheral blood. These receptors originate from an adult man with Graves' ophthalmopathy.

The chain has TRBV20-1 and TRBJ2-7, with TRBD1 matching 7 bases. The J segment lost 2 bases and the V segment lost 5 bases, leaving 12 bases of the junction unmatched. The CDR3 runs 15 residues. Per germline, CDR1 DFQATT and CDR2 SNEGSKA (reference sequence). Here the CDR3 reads CSAFKADRNTYEQYF. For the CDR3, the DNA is TGCAGTGCTTTTAAAGCGGACAGGAATACCTACGAGCAGTACTTC.

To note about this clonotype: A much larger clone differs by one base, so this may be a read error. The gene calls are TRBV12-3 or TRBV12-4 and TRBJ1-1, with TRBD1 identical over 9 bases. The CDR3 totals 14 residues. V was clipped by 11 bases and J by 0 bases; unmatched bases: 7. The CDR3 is CARTGQGMNTEAFF. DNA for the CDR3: TGTGCCCGCACGGGACAGGGAATGAACACTGAAGCTTTCTTT.

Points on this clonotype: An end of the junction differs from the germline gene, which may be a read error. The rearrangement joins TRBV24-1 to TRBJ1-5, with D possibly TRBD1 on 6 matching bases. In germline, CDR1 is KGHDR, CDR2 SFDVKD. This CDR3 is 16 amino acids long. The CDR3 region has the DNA TGTGCCAGCAGTTACCTGGGGGGCAGTGACAATCAGCCCCAGCATTTT. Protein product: CASSYLGGSDNQPQHF.

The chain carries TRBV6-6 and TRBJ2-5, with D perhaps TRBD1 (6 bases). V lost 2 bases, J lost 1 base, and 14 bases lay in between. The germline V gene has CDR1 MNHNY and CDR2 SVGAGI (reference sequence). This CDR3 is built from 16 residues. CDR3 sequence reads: CASSYRKTGTQETQYF. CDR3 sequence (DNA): TGTGCCAGCAGTTACCGGAAAACAGGGACCCAAGAGACCCAGTACTTC.

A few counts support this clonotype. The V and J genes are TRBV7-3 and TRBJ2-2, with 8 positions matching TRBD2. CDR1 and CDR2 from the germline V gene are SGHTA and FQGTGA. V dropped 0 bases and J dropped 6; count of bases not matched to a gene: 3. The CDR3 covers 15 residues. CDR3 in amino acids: CASSLTSGSAGELFF. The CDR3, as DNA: TGTGCCAGCAGCTTAACAAGCGGGAGCGCCGGGGAGCTGTTTTTT.

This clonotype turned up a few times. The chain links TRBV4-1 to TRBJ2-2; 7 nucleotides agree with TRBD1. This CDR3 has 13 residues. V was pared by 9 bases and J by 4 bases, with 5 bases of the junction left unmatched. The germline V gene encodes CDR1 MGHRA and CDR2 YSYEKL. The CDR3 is CASRQGITGELFF. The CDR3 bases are TGCGCCAGTCGACAGGGTATCACCGGGGAGCTGTTTTTT.

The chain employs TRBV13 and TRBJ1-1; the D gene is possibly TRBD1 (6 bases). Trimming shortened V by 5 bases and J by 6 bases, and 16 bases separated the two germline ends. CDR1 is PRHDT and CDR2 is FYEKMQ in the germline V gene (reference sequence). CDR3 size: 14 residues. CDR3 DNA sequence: TGTGCCAGCAGCGTTAGTCTCCGACAGGCTGAAGCTTTCTTT. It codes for CASSVSLRQAEAFF.

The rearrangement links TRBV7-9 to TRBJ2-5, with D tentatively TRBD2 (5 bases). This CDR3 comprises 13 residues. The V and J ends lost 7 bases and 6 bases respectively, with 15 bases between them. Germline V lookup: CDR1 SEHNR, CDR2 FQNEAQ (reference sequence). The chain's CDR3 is CASTSLAGQTQYF. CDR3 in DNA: TGTGCCAGCACCAGTCTCGCGGGTCAGACCCAGTACTTC.

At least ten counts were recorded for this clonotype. Here the CDR3 DNA reads TGTGCCAGCAGTCCAGGTTTGGACCATCAGCCCCAGCATTTT. Amino acids: CASSPGLDHQPQHF. V usage is TRBV7-2 and J usage is TRBJ1-5; no definite D call. Per the germline V gene, CDR1 is SGHTA and CDR2 is FQGNSA. CDR3 length equals 14 residues. Trimming left V 6 bases short and J 5 bases short, with 14 bases between.

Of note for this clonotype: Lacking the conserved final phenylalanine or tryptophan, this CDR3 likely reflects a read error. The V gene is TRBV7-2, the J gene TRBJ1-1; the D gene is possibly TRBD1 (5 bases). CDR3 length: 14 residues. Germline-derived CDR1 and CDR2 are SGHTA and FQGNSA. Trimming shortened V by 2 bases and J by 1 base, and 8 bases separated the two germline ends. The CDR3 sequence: CASSLLQGNTEAFL. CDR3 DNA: TGTGCCAGCAGCTTACTTCAGGGGAACACTGAAGCTTTCCTT.

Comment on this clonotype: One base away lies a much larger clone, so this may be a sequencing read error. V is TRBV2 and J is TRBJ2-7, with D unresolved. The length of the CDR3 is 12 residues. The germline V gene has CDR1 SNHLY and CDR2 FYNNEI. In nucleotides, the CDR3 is TGTGCCAGCAGGTGGGGAACCTACGGGCAGTACTTC. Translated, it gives CASRWGTYGQYF. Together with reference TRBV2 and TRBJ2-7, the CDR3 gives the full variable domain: EPEVTQTPSHQVTQMGQEVILRCVPISNHLYFYWYRQILGQKVEFLVSFYNNEISEKSEIFDDQFSVERPDGSNFTLKIRSTKLEDSAMYFCASRWGTYGQYFGPGTRLTVT.

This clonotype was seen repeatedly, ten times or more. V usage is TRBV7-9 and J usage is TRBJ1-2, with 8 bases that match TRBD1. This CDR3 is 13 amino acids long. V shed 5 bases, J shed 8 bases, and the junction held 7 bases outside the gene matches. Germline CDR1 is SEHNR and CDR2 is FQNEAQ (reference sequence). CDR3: CASSPWTGLGYTF. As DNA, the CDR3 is TGTGCCAGCAGCCCCTGGACAGGGTTAGGCTACACCTTC.

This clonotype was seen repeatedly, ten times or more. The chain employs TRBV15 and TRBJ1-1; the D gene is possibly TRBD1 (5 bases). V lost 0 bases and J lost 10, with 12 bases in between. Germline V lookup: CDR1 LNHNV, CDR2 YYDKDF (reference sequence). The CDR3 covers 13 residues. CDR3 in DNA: TGTGCCACCAGCAGAGAACGGGGGATAGGAGCTTTCTTT. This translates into CATSRERGIGAFF.

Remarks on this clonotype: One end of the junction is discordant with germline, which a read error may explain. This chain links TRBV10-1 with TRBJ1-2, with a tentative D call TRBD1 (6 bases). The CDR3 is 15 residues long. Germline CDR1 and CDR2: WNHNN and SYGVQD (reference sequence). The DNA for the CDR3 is TGCACCAGCAGAGATGTCTCGGACAGAGCCTATGGCTACACCTTC. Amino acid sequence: CTSRDVSDRAYGYTF.

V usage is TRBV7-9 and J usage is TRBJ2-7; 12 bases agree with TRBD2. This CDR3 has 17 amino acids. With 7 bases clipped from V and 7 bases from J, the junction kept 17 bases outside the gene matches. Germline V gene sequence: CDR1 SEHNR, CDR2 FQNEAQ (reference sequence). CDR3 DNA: TGTGCCAGCACCCGAACTAGCGGGGGGTTTGTCACCGGGGAGCAGTACTTC. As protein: CASTRTSGGFVTGEQYF.

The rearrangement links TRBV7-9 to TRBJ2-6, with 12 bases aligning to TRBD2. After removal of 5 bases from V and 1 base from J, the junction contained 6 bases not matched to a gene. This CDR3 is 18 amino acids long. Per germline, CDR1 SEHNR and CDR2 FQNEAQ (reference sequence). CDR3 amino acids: CASSPATSGRSGANVLTF. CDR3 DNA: TGTGCCAGCAGCCCAGCGACTAGCGGGAGATCTGGGGCCAACGTCCTGACTTTC.

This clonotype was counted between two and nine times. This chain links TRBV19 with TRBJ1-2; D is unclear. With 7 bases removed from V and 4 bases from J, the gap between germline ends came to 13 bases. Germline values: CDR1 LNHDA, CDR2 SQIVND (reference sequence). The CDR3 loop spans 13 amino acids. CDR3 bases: TGTGCCAGTATGGGTCGGGCTGCCTATGGCTACACCTTC. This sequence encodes CASMGRAAYGYTF.

As DNA, the CDR3 is TGTGCCAGCAGCTTCGCCGGACAGGGCCACGAGCAGTACTTC. Translation gives CASSFAGQGHEQYF. The chain employs TRBV5-6 and TRBJ2-7, with TRBD1 matching over 8 bases. CDR3 length: 14 residues. V was clipped by 2 bases and J by 5 bases; unmatched bases: 6. In germline, CDR1 is SGHDT, CDR2 YYEEEE.